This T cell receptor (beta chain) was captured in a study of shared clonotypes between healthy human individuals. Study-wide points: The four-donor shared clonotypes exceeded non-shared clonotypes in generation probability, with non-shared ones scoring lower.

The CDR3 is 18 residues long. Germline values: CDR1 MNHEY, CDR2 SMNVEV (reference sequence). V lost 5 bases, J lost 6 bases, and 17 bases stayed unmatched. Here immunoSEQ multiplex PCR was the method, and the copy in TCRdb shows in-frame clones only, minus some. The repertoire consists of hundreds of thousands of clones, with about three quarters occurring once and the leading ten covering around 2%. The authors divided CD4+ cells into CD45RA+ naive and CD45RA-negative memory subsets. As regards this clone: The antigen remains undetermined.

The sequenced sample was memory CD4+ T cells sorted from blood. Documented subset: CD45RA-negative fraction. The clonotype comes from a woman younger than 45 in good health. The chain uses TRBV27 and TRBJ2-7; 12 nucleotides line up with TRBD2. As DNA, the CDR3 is TGTGCCAGCAGTCCAAGACTAGCGGGGGTTTTGAAATCGGGCGAGCAGTACTTC. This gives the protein CASSPRLAGVLKSGEQYF.